What follows are 26 T cell receptor beta chains derived from one specimen sequenced in a study of neoadjuvant nivolumab and ipilimumab in lung cancer. Clones were sequenced by immunoSEQ multiplex PCR, and TCRdb holds only the in-frame ones, with some missing. The table has approximately 21,000 clones, more than 65% seen once. The sequenced sample was peripheral blood, obtained before neoadjuvant nivolumab, alone or with ipilimumab. The source of these receptors is an adult with non-small cell lung cancer.

The V and J genes are TRBV5-6 and TRBJ2-2; 7 nucleotides match TRBD1. There are 16 residues in the CDR3. The junction had 12 bases not matched to a gene; V was cut back by 4 bases and J by 6 bases. Looked up from germline, CDR1 is SGHDT and CDR2 is YYEEEE. The CDR3 reads CASSSRGISVSGELFF. CDR3 in DNA: TGTGCCAGCAGCAGCAGGGGGATCAGTGTTTCCGGGGAGCTGTTTTTT.

The rearrangement links TRBV19 to TRBJ1-5, with D possibly matching TRBD1 (5 bases). The length of the CDR3 is 13 residues. CDR1 and CDR2 (germline): LNHDA, SQIVND (reference sequence). With 7 bases removed from V and 4 bases from J, the gap between germline ends came to 11 bases. The CDR3 here is CASIPGPNQPQHF. As DNA, the CDR3 is TGTGCCAGTATCCCGGGGCCAAATCAGCCCCAGCATTTT. The entire variable domain, with the rest obtained from reference TRBV19 and TRBJ1-5, is as follows: DGGITQSPKYLFRKEGQNVTLSCEQNLNHDAMYWYRQDPGQGLRLIYYSQIVNDFQKGDIAEGYSVSREKKESFPLTVTSAQKNPTAFYLCASIPGPNQPQHFGDGTRLSIL.

This chain connects TRBV30 to TRBJ1-5, with D possibly matching TRBD1 (6 bases). The CDR3 has 13 residues. Germline V gene sequence: CDR1 GTSNPN, CDR2 SVGIG (reference sequence). V was shortened by 5 bases and J by 10 bases, with 18 bases between the two germline ends. CDR3 nucleotides: TGTGCCTGGGGAACAGGGACCGTCGGACCCCAGCATTTT. Protein product: CAWGTGTVGPQHF. Variable domain in full (rest from reference TRBV30 and TRBJ1-5): SQTIHQWPATLVQPVGSPLSLECTVEGTSNPNLYWYRQAAGRGLQLLFYSVGIGQISSEVPQNLSASRPQDRQFILSSKKLLLSDSGFYLCAWGTGTVGPQHFGDGTRLSIL.

The chain uses TRBV7-2 and TRBJ2-5, with D tentatively TRBD2 (6 bases). This CDR3 contains 15 residues. Trimming took 0 bases from V and 1 from J, leaving 9 bases between them. Germline CDR1 and CDR2: SGHTA and FQGNSA. CDR3 protein: CASSLARDFQETQYF. CDR3 DNA: TGTGCCAGCAGCTTAGCGCGGGACTTCCAAGAGACCCAGTACTTC. The full variable domain, in which reference TRBV7-2 and TRBJ2-5 provide the parts outside the CDR3, is GAGVSQSPSNKVTEKGKDVELRCDPISGHTALYWYRQSLGQGLEFLIYFQGNSAPDKSGLPSDRFSAERTGGSVSTLTIQRTQQEDSAVYLCASSLARDFQETQYFGPGTRLLVL.

The chain combines TRBV7-9 with TRBJ2-1; 7 bases agree with TRBD2. Germline V lookup: CDR1 SEHNR, CDR2 FQNEAQ (reference sequence). The CDR3 consists of 15 residues. J gave up 5 bases and V 1 base, and 5 bases lay outside the gene matches. CDR3: CASSLGGEGHNEQFF. The CDR3, as DNA: TGTGCCAGCAGCTTAGGAGGGGAGGGTCACAATGAGCAGTTCTTC.

The rearrangement links TRBV19 to TRBJ2-5, with 10 bases lining up with TRBD2. V lost 9 bases and J lost 4; bases outside the gene matches: 2. The CDR3 covers 12 residues. CDR1 is LNHDA, CDR2 SQIVND, per germline (reference sequence). The CDR3 loop reads CASRLAGETQYF. DNA of the CDR3: TGTGCCAGCAGACTAGCGGGAGAGACCCAGTACTTC.

The V and J genes are TRBV10-3 and TRBJ1-1, with 7 bases that match TRBD1. The V gene end was trimmed by 5 bases and the J gene end by 5 bases; junction bases not matched to a gene: 11. This CDR3 contains 15 residues. Per germline, CDR1 ENHRY and CDR2 SYGVKD. The CDR3 DNA is TGTGCCATCAGTTCGACAGGGCGGTGGGAGACTGAAGCTTTCTTT. Its protein is CAISSTGRWETEAFF.

This chain uses TRBV18 with TRBJ1-3, with unresolved D. CDR1 and CDR2 from the germline V gene are KGHSH and LQKENI. This CDR3 has 17 amino acids. The V end lost 6 bases, the J end lost 0 bases, and 18 bases lay between the germline ends. DNA for the CDR3: TGTGCCAGCTCCCCCTCCGGCGGGAAGAGCTCTGGAAACACCATATATTTT. It encodes CASSPSGGKSSGNTIYF.

The chain recombines TRBV4-1 with TRBJ2-5, with D perhaps matching TRBD2 (6 bases). Germline V lookup: CDR1 MGHRA, CDR2 YSYEKL. V gave up 3 bases and J gave up 0 bases, with 11 bases separating them. The CDR3 loop spans 15 amino acids. The DNA for the CDR3 is TGCGCCAGCAGCCAGGGTGGAGGGTACCAAGAGACCCAGTACTTC. This gives the protein CASSQGGGYQETQYF.

The rearrangement joins TRBV5-1 to TRBJ1-1; D ambiguous. Deletions cut 0 bases from V and 10 bases from J, with 13 bases between. This CDR3 has 13 amino acids. The germline V gene has CDR1 SGHRS and CDR2 YFSETQ. The CDR3 nucleotides read TGCGCCAGCAGCTTGGAAATTGGCGGTGGAGCTTTCTTT. As protein: CASSLEIGGGAFF.

V usage is TRBV15 and J usage is TRBJ2-5, with 9 nucleotides matching TRBD1. CDR3 length equals 15 residues. The ends lost 0 bases at V and 5 bases at J; junction bases unmatched: 4. The V gene's germline CDR1 is LNHNV and CDR2 YYDKDF (reference sequence). This chain's CDR3 is CATSRDGTGSETQYF. The DNA of the CDR3 is TGTGCCACCAGCAGAGACGGGACAGGGTCGGAGACCCAGTACTTC.

The chain couples TRBV5-4 to TRBJ2-4, with D maybe TRBD1 (6 bases). The CDR3 is made up of 14 amino acids. Germline V CDR1 and CDR2: SGHNT, YYREEE (reference sequence). V was cut by 4 bases and J by 1 base, with 9 bases left in between. CDR3 loop: CASSGQGAKNIQYF. The CDR3 coding sequence is TGTGCCAGCAGCGGCCAGGGGGCCAAAAACATTCAGTACTTC.

The rearrangement joins TRBV19 to TRBJ2-1; perhaps TRBD2 as D (5 bases). Germline values: CDR1 LNHDA, CDR2 SQIVND (reference sequence). V was shortened by 5 bases and J by 2 bases, with 7 bases between the two germline ends. The CDR3 covers 13 residues. In nucleotides, the CDR3 is TGTGCCAGTAGTCCCGGGACCTACAATGAGCAGTTCTTC. Its protein is CASSPGTYNEQFF.

This clone was seen a single time. The genes are TRBV5-1 and TRBJ2-5; TRBD1 agrees at 7 bases. Germline V gives CDR1 SGHRS, CDR2 YFSETQ. The CDR3 contains 12 residues. With 9 bases clipped from V and 3 bases from J, the junction kept 5 bases outside the gene matches. The CDR3 DNA sequence: TGCGCCACCTGGGACAGTGAAGAGACCCAGTACTTC. Translating gives CATWDSEETQYF.

The chain combines TRBV5-1 with TRBJ2-5; D unclear. The CDR3 consists of 14 residues. Germline V lookup: CDR1 SGHRS, CDR2 YFSETQ. V was cut by 3 bases and J by 2 bases, with 11 bases left in between. The CDR3, as DNA: TGCGCCAGCAGCTCCTCGGTAGGACAAGAGACCCAGTACTTC. Amino acid sequence: CASSSSVGQETQYF.

The chain combines TRBV5-1 with TRBJ2-5, with 9 positions matching TRBD2. Trimming at V came to 1 base and at J to 5 bases, leaving 9 bases not matched to a gene. Germline assignment: CDR1 SGHRS and CDR2 YFSETQ. This CDR3 contains 16 residues. The CDR3 nucleotides are TGCGCCAGCAGCTTGAGGGGCGGGAGGGCCGGCGAGACCCAGTACTTC. It yields the protein CASSLRGGRAGETQYF. Complete variable domain (other parts from reference TRBV5-1 and TRBJ2-5): KAGVTQTPRYLIKTRGQQVTLSCSPISGHRSVSWYQQTPGQGLQFLFEYFSETQRNKGNFPGRFSGRQFSNSRSEMNVSTLELGDSALYLCASSLRGGRAGETQYFGPGTRLLVL.

The chain joins TRBV5-1 to TRBJ2-7; perhaps TRBD2 as D (5 bases). The germline V gene encodes CDR1 SGHRS and CDR2 YFSETQ. V was cut by 0 bases and J by 3 bases, with 10 bases left in between. This CDR3 is built from 14 residues. CDR3 sequence reads: CASSLDREGYEQYF. For the CDR3, the DNA is TGCGCCAGCAGCTTGGACCGGGAAGGCTACGAGCAGTACTTC.

The V and J genes are TRBV30 and TRBJ2-2, with 7 bases matching TRBD2. The J segment lost 5 bases and the V segment lost 3 bases, leaving 9 bases of the junction unmatched. The CDR3 runs 15 residues. Germline V lookup: CDR1 GTSNPN, CDR2 SVGIG (reference sequence). CDR3 loop: CAWRDPREWTGELFF. In DNA form, the CDR3 reads TGTGCCTGGAGGGACCCGCGGGAGTGGACCGGGGAGCTGTTTTTT.

This chain connects TRBV18 to TRBJ1-2; D is uncertain. Germline V gene sequence: CDR1 KGHSH, CDR2 LQKENI. The V and J ends lost 3 bases and 6 bases respectively, with 11 bases between them. The CDR3 consists of 13 residues. The CDR3 DNA is TGTGCCAGCTCACCGGCCCACGAGCATGGCTACACCTTC. Translated, it gives CASSPAHEHGYTF.

V and J are TRBV25-1 and TRBJ1-2; D uncertain. The germline gives CDR1 MGHDK, CDR2 SYGVNS. V lost 6 bases, J lost 7 bases, and 9 bases lay in between. The CDR3 has 11 residues. DNA of the CDR3: TGTGCCAGCAGCCGAGGTTCTGGCTACACCTTC. Its translation is CASSRGSGYTF.

CDR3 protein: CASSSSGRRGEQFF. The CDR3 nucleotides read TGTGCCAGCAGCTCTAGCGGGAGAAGGGGTGAGCAGTTCTTC. The chain joins TRBV5-4 to TRBJ2-1, with TRBD2 matching over 10 bases. V trimming: 3 bases; J trimming: 9 bases; junction bases outside the gene matches: 6. Germline lookup yields CDR1 SGHNT and CDR2 YYREEE (reference sequence). This CDR3 has 14 residues.

The V gene is TRBV7-3, the J gene TRBJ2-5; D gene uncertain. Trimming stripped 5 bases from V and 4 bases from J, with 11 bases between. Germline V gives CDR1 SGHTA, CDR2 FQGTGA. This CDR3 contains 13 residues. The CDR3 sequence: CASSPGGRETQYF. CDR3 in DNA: TGTGCCAGCAGCCCCGGCGGTAGAGAGACCCAGTACTTC.

The chain combines TRBV9 with TRBJ1-5; D is perhaps TRBD1 (6 bases). The ends were cut back, 0 bases at V and 6 bases at J, with 10 bases in the middle. Looked up from germline, CDR1 is SGDLS and CDR2 is YYNGEE. The CDR3 length is 14 residues. The CDR3 region is CASSVDGGGQPQHF. CDR3 DNA sequence: TGTGCCAGCAGCGTAGACGGGGGCGGTCAGCCCCAGCATTTT.

The chain recombines TRBV27 with TRBJ1-5; 7 bases are a match to TRBD1. J was trimmed by 9 bases and V by 5 bases; bases with no gene match: 13. The CDR3 has 15 residues. Germline V gene lookup returns CDR1 MNHEY and CDR2 SMNVEV (reference sequence). For the CDR3, the DNA is TGTGCCAGCAGTAAGCAGGGGGTCGGTGATGGGCCCCAGCATTTT. Translating gives CASSKQGVGDGPQHF.

CDR3 coding DNA: TGTGCCAGCAGCCCCGCAGTGGCTAGCGGATACCAAGAGACCCAGTACTTC. It codes for CASSPAVASGYQETQYF. The J gene is TRBJ2-5, the V gene TRBV9; 7 bases fit TRBD2. After removal of 4 bases from V and 0 bases from J, the junction contained 12 bases not matched to a gene. The CDR3 is 17 amino acids. The germline V gene has CDR1 SGDLS and CDR2 YYNGEE.

This chain uses TRBV29-1 with TRBJ2-1; 10 nucleotides agree with TRBD1. V gave up 7 bases and J gave up 5 bases; unmatched junction bases: 8. Looked up from germline, CDR1 is SQVTM and CDR2 is ANQGSEA. The CDR3 totals 14 residues. In DNA form, the CDR3 reads TGCAGCGCCGCTCGGGACAGGGGACACAATGAGCAGTTCTTC. It is translated as CSAARDRGHNEQFF.